The sequence of this T cell receptor beta chain was determined in a study of blood T cells in healthy people across ages. Deletions cut 0 bases from V and 2 bases from J, with 12 bases between. CDR1 is LGHNA, CDR2 YNFKEQ, per germline. The CDR3 extends over 16 amino acids. Study-level findings and limits: Reliance upon unsorted PBMCs precluded definitive naive versus antigen-experienced comparison. Both naive CD4+ cell counts and diversity were greater in long-lived donors than in aged donors. With donor CMV status unknown, expanded clonotype changes were possibly confounded.

This clonotype was recorded a few times. Its target is unknown. A J-beta primer mix and a sample-barcoded 5' primer were used in a second PCR of roughly 6 to 12 cycles. Carrying 12 random nucleotides, a template-switch adaptor labeled each individual cDNA molecule. TCRdb itself ran the 5' RACE reads through MiXCR, one entry per CDR3 protein. The sample holds about 1.8 million distinct CDR3 sequences, about 50% seen once. This TCR came from a woman in her thirties or forties in good health. Sequenced sample: blood. The rearrangement uses TRBV4-2 and TRBJ2-3; D may be TRBD2 (5 bases). For the CDR3, the DNA is TGTGCCAGCAGCCAAGAAGCGGCCAGCCTCACAGATACGCAGTATTTT. Amino acid sequence: CASSQEAASLTDTQYF.